The 10 T cell receptor beta chains listed next were all sequenced from one sample in a study of blood T cell repertoires in COVID-19. TCRdb's table, derived via immunoSEQ multiplex PCR, lists solely in-frame clones and lacks some. The data show 250,000 to 300,000 clones, with about 93% seen just once and around 1.1% held by the top ten. The material sequenced was PBMCs or T cells enriched from blood (not recorded which). These receptors were collected from a woman younger than 45 who had recovered from COVID-19.

This clone occurred a few times. CDR3 DNA sequence: TGTGCCAGCAGCCCTCGGACAGATCTGTACAATGAGCAGTTCTTC. Amino acids: CASSPRTDLYNEQFF. This rearrangement joins TRBV9 to TRBJ2-1; possibly TRBD1 for D (6 bases). Trimming took 4 bases from V and 4 from J, leaving 15 bases between them. Germline assignment: CDR1 SGDLS and CDR2 YYNGEE. The CDR3 spans 15 residues.

The rearrangement links TRBV5-1 to TRBJ2-2; 10 bases agree with TRBD1. The V gene end was trimmed by 3 bases and the J gene end by 6 bases; junction bases not matched to a gene: 8. The germline gives CDR1 SGHRS, CDR2 YFSETQ. The CDR3 length is 16 residues. DNA for the CDR3: TGCGCCAGCAGCTCCGCCGGGACAGGGGTTTCCGGGGAGCTGTTTTTT. Protein sequence: CASSSAGTGVSGELFF. Combining the CDR3 with reference TRBV5-1 and TRBJ2-2 gives the whole variable domain KAGVTQTPRYLIKTRGQQVTLSCSPISGHRSVSWYQQTPGQGLQFLFEYFSETQRNKGNFPGRFSGRQFSNSRSEMNVSTLELGDSALYLCASSSAGTGVSGELFFGEGSRLTVL.

The V and J genes are TRBV28 and TRBJ2-7; 12 bases fit TRBD2. The germline V gene has CDR1 MDHEN and CDR2 SYDVKM. The CDR3 loop spans 18 amino acids. With 5 bases clipped from V and 1 base from J, the junction kept 12 bases outside the gene matches. The DNA of the CDR3 is TGTGCCAGCAGTCTGTCGTCTAGCGGGAGGGATCATTCCTACGAGCAGTACTTC. Its translation is CASSLSSSGRDHSYEQYF.

V usage is TRBV30 and J usage is TRBJ2-1; 13 bases align to TRBD2. The CDR3 length is 18 residues. V gave up 3 bases and J gave up 4 bases; unmatched junction bases: 12. CDR1 and CDR2 from the germline V gene are GTSNPN and SVGIG (reference sequence). The DNA for the CDR3 is TGTGCCTGGAGAATGGGGACTAGCGGGACTAAACTATACAATGAGCAGTTCTTC. It is translated as CAWRMGTSGTKLYNEQFF.

This clone has only a few counts. The chain uses TRBV1 and TRBJ2-2; TRBD2, the table's D call, was not compared with the DNA. TRBV1 is a pseudogene. This CDR3 contains 16 residues. The CDR3: CTSSQDRGRDTGELFF. The CDR3 nucleotides read TGCACCAGCAGCCAAGATCGGGGGAGGGACACCGGGGAGCTGTTTTTT.

V gene TRBV4-3 combines with J gene TRBJ2-1; tentatively, D is TRBD1 (5 bases). Germline loops: CDR1 LGHNA, CDR2 YSLEER. This CDR3 spans 15 amino acids. V shed 0 bases and J shed 12 bases, with 18 bases lying between them. The CDR3 region is CASSQDPVRPQGQFF. Here the CDR3 DNA reads TGCGCCAGCAGCCAAGATCCCGTGCGCCCTCAGGGGCAGTTCTTC.

The genes are TRBV5-5 and TRBJ1-1; tentatively, D is TRBD1 (5 bases). This CDR3 has 14 amino acids. Per the germline V gene, CDR1 is SGHKS and CDR2 is YYEKEE (reference sequence). The ends were cut back, 2 bases at V and 5 bases at J, with 13 bases in the middle. The CDR3 bases are TGTGCCAGCAGCTTTAGGCGGGGGGGGACTGAAGCTTTCTTT. It encodes CASSFRRGGTEAFF.

The chain combines TRBV11-2 with TRBJ1-1; D is unresolved. Germline V gene data show CDR1 as SGHAT and CDR2 as FQNNGV. Trimming removed 1 base from V and 0 bases from J, with 12 bases in between. The CDR3 extends over 16 amino acids. The CDR3: CASSLGSPHVNTEAFF. The CDR3 DNA sequence: TGTGCCAGCAGCTTAGGTTCCCCCCATGTGAACACTGAAGCTTTCTTT.

CDR3 amino acids: CASSSQRGYYNEQFF. The CDR3, as DNA: TGTGCCAGCAGTAGTCAGCGGGGGTACTACAATGAGCAGTTCTTC. V and J are TRBV6-6 and TRBJ2-1; 8 nucleotides line up with TRBD2. Germline CDR1 reads MNHNY; CDR2 reads SVGAGI (reference sequence). Trimming took 5 bases from V and 3 from J; bases not matched to a gene: 6. The CDR3 is 15 residues long.

The chain uses TRBV5-1 and TRBJ2-1; a possible D gene is TRBD2 (5 bases). CDR1 SGHRS and CDR2 YFSETQ come from the germline V gene. Trimming shortened V by 1 base and J by 4 bases, and 9 bases separated the two germline ends. The CDR3 runs to 14 residues. Written as DNA, the CDR3 is TGCGCCAGCAGCTTGAACCCGGGGTACAATGAGCAGTTCTTC. It translates to CASSLNPGYNEQFF.